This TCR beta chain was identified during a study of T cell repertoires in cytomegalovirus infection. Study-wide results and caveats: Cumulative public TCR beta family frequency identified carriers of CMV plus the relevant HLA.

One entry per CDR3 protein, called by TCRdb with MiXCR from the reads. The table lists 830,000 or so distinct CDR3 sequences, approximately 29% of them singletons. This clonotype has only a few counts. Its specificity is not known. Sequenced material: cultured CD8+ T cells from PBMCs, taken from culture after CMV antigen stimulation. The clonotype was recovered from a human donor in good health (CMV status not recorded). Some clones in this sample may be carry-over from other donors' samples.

CDR3 bases: TGTGCCAGCAGCAAAGGGACAGGGATGTCGTACAATGAGCAGTTCTTC. Protein sequence: CASSKGTGMSYNEQFF. The chain couples TRBV7-6 to TRBJ2-1; 9 positions match TRBD1. This CDR3 is built from 16 residues. Germline V gene sequence: CDR1 SGHVS, CDR2 FNYEAQ. The J segment lost 4 bases and the V segment lost 5 bases, leaving 9 bases of the junction unmatched.